One and the same sample provided the 2 T cell receptor beta chains below, sequenced in a study of blood T cell repertoires in COVID-19. TCRdb keeps only in-frame clones here, not all; method: immunoSEQ multiplex PCR. The sample lists fewer than 60,000 clones; under 85% were seen once. Sequencing was done on a sample of peripheral blood. The receptors derive from a man aged 55 to 69 with acute or convalescent COVID-19.

This chain uses TRBV28 with TRBJ2-1; 13 positions match TRBD2. J gave up 8 bases and V 6 bases, and 7 bases lay outside the gene matches. CDR3 length: 15 amino acids. Per the germline V gene, CDR1 is MDHEN and CDR2 is SYDVKM. DNA of the CDR3: TGTGCCAGCAGGGATACTAGCGGGGGGGCCCATGAGCAGTTCTTC. This codes for CASRDTSGGAHEQFF.

Comments on this clone: One junction end does not reproduce the germline sequence, and a read error may be involved. The genes are TRBV10-1 and TRBJ2-7; D possibly corresponds to TRBD1 (6 bases). Germline assignment: CDR1 WNHNN and CDR2 SYGVQD (reference sequence). The CDR3 covers 11 residues. The CDR3 DNA reads TGCGCCAGCATCCGGGTGAACGAGAGGGGGTTC. Protein product: CASIRVNERGF.